The text below deals with one T cell receptor beta chain. The CDR3 consists of 15 residues. Germline values: CDR1 WNHNN, CDR2 SYGVQD (reference sequence). V was trimmed by 1 base and J by 1 base, leaving 8 bases between them. The data were produced by immunoSEQ multiplex PCR, yet TCRdb's version contains in-frame clones alone and is incomplete. The table includes under 700,000 clones, around 78% detected once. The sample comes from a study of shared T cell receptors in the human thymus. This sample also belongs to another study, concerning human thymus T cells. That study reports: Donation was from healthy Finnish infants who were having corrective surgery that addressed congenital heart defects. Thymus was obtained from resections taken during corrective heart surgery. What appeared biased in thymic and blood repertoires was the usage of V and J genes. Thymic repertoires overlap heavily among unrelated individuals, related research has reported.

The chain employs TRBV10-1 and TRBJ1-5; D uncertain. Sequences were obtained from thymocytes. This sequence was found in a boy less than two years old with a congenital heart defect. This chain's CDR3 is CASSELGLSNQPQHF. The DNA of the CDR3 is TGCGCCAGCAGTGAGTTAGGACTGAGCAATCAGCCCCAGCATTTT.